These 24 T cell receptor beta chains were sequenced from one sample in a study of cytomegalovirus exposure and HLA in healthy donors. PCR used 60 Vbeta primers and 13 Jbeta primers. Produced via immunoSEQ multiplex PCR; TCRdb's table is partial and in-frame only. Altogether some 220,000 clones are present, approximately 81% being singletons, with the ten largest covering around 0.23%. The sequenced sample consisted of PBMCs. These receptor sequences come from a girl aged 2 to 9 in good health and CMV-seronegative.

The chain combines TRBV20-1 with TRBJ2-1; no definite D call. The germline V gene encodes CDR1 DFQATT and CDR2 SNEGSKA (reference sequence). CDR3 length: 9 residues. CDR3 nucleotides: TGCAGCCCGACAAGTGAGCAGTTCTTC. Encoded protein: CSPTSEQFF.

This rearrangement joins TRBV7-3 to TRBJ2-2; weak D call: TRBD2 (6 bases). With 2 bases removed from V and 5 bases from J, the gap between germline ends came to 12 bases. Germline V gene data show CDR1 as SGHTA and CDR2 as FQGTGA. The CDR3 totals 15 residues. CDR3 sequence: CASSLLASRTGELFF. The CDR3 nucleotides are TGTGCCAGCAGCTTACTAGCGTCAAGAACCGGGGAGCTGTTTTTT.

This sequence joins TRBV4-1 and TRBJ1-4, with 7 bases identical to TRBD1. V lost 1 base, J lost 2 bases, and 7 bases stayed unmatched. The CDR3 is 17 residues long. CDR1 MGHRA and CDR2 YSYEKL come from the germline V gene. CDR3 protein: CASSQGVTGRTNEKLFF. In nucleotides, the CDR3 is TGCGCCAGCAGCCAAGGGGTGACAGGGCGCACTAATGAAAAACTGTTTTTT.

The V call is TRBV10-3, the J call TRBJ2-1; no definite D call. Germline V gene lookup returns CDR1 ENHRY and CDR2 SYGVKD. Trimming pared 5 bases from V and 6 bases from J, leaving 14 bases between. The CDR3 is 14 residues long. CDR3 in DNA: TGTGCCATCAGTTACTTATCCAGGTTCAATGAGCAGTTCTTC. Encoded protein: CAISYLSRFNEQFF.

A single count supports this clone. J is TRBJ1-1 and V is TRBV2, with D maybe TRBD1 (5 bases). Germline CDR1 and CDR2: SNHLY and FYNNEI. With 6 bases removed from V and 0 bases from J, the gap between germline ends came to 8 bases. CDR3 length: 13 amino acids. The CDR3 loop reads CASRDILNTEAFF. The CDR3 bases are TGTGCCAGCAGGGACATCCTGAACACTGAAGCTTTCTTT.

The chain combines TRBV10-3 with TRBJ2-7; 10 bases are shared with TRBD1. CDR1 is ENHRY, CDR2 SYGVKD, per germline. The V and J ends lost 0 bases and 3 bases, in that order; junction bases with no gene match: 2. The length of the CDR3 is 15 residues. CDR3 DNA sequence: TGTGCCATCAGTGAGTCGGGACAGGGGTTCTACGAGCAGTACTTC. It specifies CAISESGQGFYEQYF.

V is TRBV5-6 and J is TRBJ1-6; 9 bases are a match to TRBD1. CDR3 length equals 19 residues. With V trimmed by 1 base and J by 6 bases, 14 bases remained unmatched. Germline V gene data show CDR1 as SGHDT and CDR2 as YYEEEE. The CDR3 loop is CASSLLNRGPEGLNSPLHF. The CDR3 coding sequence is TGTGCCAGCAGCTTGCTTAACAGGGGGCCAGAGGGTCTTAATTCACCCCTCCACTTT.

The gene calls are TRBV7-8 and TRBJ2-3; perhaps TRBD2 as D (7 bases). V dropped 8 bases and J dropped 11 bases, with 17 bases sitting between them. CDR3 size: 12 residues. The germline V gene has CDR1 SGHVS and CDR2 FQNEAQ. DNA for the CDR3: TGTGCCAGCGGTGGCGGGGGCGGCTGGCAGTATTTT. This translates into CASGGGGGWQYF.

CDR3 bases: TGTGCCCGCTACCTTTCCCCCTATGGCTACACCTTC. Its translation is CARYLSPYGYTF. The genes are TRBV30 and TRBJ1-2; D gene unclear. Between the trimmed V and J ends, which lost 8 bases and 4 bases, there was a span of 14 bases. This CDR3 contains 12 residues. CDR1 is GTSNPN, CDR2 SVGIG, per germline (reference sequence).

The chain joins TRBV6-6 to TRBJ1-1; D uncertain. The CDR3 runs 13 residues. Trimming took 9 bases from V and 0 from J, leaving 11 bases between them. Per germline, CDR1 MNHNY and CDR2 SVGAGI (reference sequence). CDR3 loop: CASEGNMNTEAFF. For the CDR3, the DNA is TGTGCCAGTGAGGGCAACATGAACACTGAAGCTTTCTTT.

V and J are TRBV5-5 and TRBJ1-4; D is possibly TRBD1 (6 bases). CDR3 length: 14 amino acids. Germline lookup yields CDR1 SGHKS and CDR2 YYEKEE (reference sequence). V lost 5 bases and J lost 8, with 16 bases in between. CDR3 in amino acids: CASSSGGAGEKLFF. The CDR3 DNA reads TGTGCCAGCAGTTCGGGGGGCGCGGGAGAAAAACTGTTTTTT.

Note on this clone: This same CDR3 is encoded by further DNA sequences in the sample. This sequence joins TRBV5-1 and TRBJ2-5; D is ambiguous. This CDR3 comprises 11 residues. The germline V and J ends were trimmed by 4 bases and 1 base, with 2 bases remaining between them. Per germline, CDR1 SGHRS and CDR2 YFSETQ. In DNA form, the CDR3 reads TGCGCCAGCAGCCTCCAAGAGACCCAGTACTTC. It is translated as CASSLQETQYF.

This clone was seen more than once but under ten times. This chain links TRBV2 with TRBJ2-1, with TRBD2 identical over 8 bases. The germline V gene has CDR1 SNHLY and CDR2 FYNNEI. The V and J ends lost 0 bases and 10 bases, in that order; junction bases with no gene match: 11. This CDR3 has 16 residues. Here the CDR3 reads CASSEAGSGVVWEQFF. The CDR3 coding sequence is TGTGCCAGCAGTGAAGCGGGTAGCGGGGTGGTATGGGAGCAGTTCTTC.

The chain combines TRBV25-1 with TRBJ2-6; unclear D gene. Per the germline V gene, CDR1 is MGHDK and CDR2 is SYGVNS. Trimming took off 1 base at V and 0 bases at J, with 4 bases between the two ends. The CDR3 spans 15 residues. The CDR3 sequence: CASSEFLSGANVLTF. As DNA, the CDR3 is TGTGCCAGCAGTGAATTCCTCTCTGGGGCCAACGTCCTGACTTTC.

The chain uses TRBV5-6 and TRBJ1-5, with TRBD1 identical over 8 bases. Germline trimming cut 1 base from V and 0 bases from J; bases unmatched to any gene: 9. CDR1 is SGHDT and CDR2 is YYEEEE in the germline V gene. This CDR3 has 18 amino acids. Written as DNA, the CDR3 is TGTGCCAGCAGCTTGCGTGGGGGGACAGGTTATAGCAATCAGCCCCAGCATTTT. Protein product: CASSLRGGTGYSNQPQHF.

V gene TRBV5-4 combines with J gene TRBJ2-7; the match to TRBD1 covers 11 bases. The CDR3 loop spans 15 amino acids. V shed 0 bases and J 5 bases; nucleotides not matched to a gene: 4. Germline CDR1 and CDR2: SGHNT and YYREEE (reference sequence). CDR3 region: CASSLGGTGGDEQYF. CDR3 DNA: TGTGCCAGCAGCTTGGGGGGGACAGGGGGGGACGAGCAGTACTTC. The full variable domain, with the rest looked up from reference TRBV5-4 and TRBJ2-7, is ETGVTQSPTHLIKTRGQQVTLRCSSQSGHNTVSWYQQALGQGPQFIFQYYREEENGRGNFPPRFSGLQFPNYSSELNVNALELDDSALYLCASSLGGTGGDEQYFGPGTRLTVT.

The gene calls are TRBV11-3 and TRBJ1-3, with unresolved D. The CDR3 is 13 amino acids. The germline V gene has CDR1 SGHNT and CDR2 YENEEA. V was trimmed by 3 bases and J by 8 bases, leaving 11 bases between them. The CDR3: CASSFVHGDTIYF. The CDR3 region has the DNA TGTGCCAGCAGCTTCGTTCACGGGGACACCATATATTTT.

This clone turned up a few times. This chain links TRBV11-3 with TRBJ2-6, with D possibly matching TRBD2 (6 bases). The germline gives CDR1 SGHNT, CDR2 YENEEA. This CDR3 has 13 residues. V dropped 8 bases and J dropped 2 bases, with 7 bases sitting between them. For the CDR3, the DNA is TGTGCCAGCGGAGGGCCTGGGGCCAACGTCCTGACTTTC. Protein sequence: CASGGPGANVLTF.

V usage is TRBV7-5 and J usage is TRBJ2-2; no DNA check was done on the table's D call, TRBD2. TRBV7-5 is annotated as a pseudogene. The CDR3 consists of 17 residues. The CDR3 nucleotides read TGTGTCAGAAGCTTAGAGGGTAGGGCGGGAGGGCCCGGGGAGCTGTTTTTT. Translating gives CVRSLEGRAGGPGELFF.

This chain uses TRBV4-1 with TRBJ1-4, with 7 bases matching TRBD1. The CDR3 has 14 residues. V was clipped by 3 bases and J by 2 bases; unmatched bases: 0. Looked up from germline, CDR1 is MGHRA and CDR2 is YSYEKL. CDR3 residues: CASSHRGTNEKLFF. The CDR3 nucleotides read TGCGCCAGCAGCCACAGGGGGACTAATGAAAAACTGTTTTTT.

The chain links TRBV16 to TRBJ1-2; D is unclear. Germline CDR1 KGHSY, CDR2 FQNENV. V was pared by 2 bases and J by 3 bases, with 4 bases between. This CDR3 spans 12 amino acids. CDR3 bases: TGTGCCAGCAGCCAAACGGACTATGGCTACACCTTC. This sequence encodes CASSQTDYGYTF.

The V and J genes are TRBV4-1 and TRBJ2-7, with 13 nucleotides matching TRBD2. Trimming took 2 bases from V and 5 from J; bases not matched to a gene: 3. Germline CDR1 is MGHRA and CDR2 is YSYEKL. This CDR3 comprises 15 residues. The CDR3, as DNA: TGCGCCAGCAGCCAACTTGGACTAGCGGGGGACGAGCAGTACTTC. Translation gives CASSQLGLAGDEQYF.

V gene TRBV10-3 combines with J gene TRBJ2-1, with 9 bases aligning to TRBD2. The CDR3 is made up of 15 amino acids. Trimming at V came to 4 bases and at J to 8 bases, leaving 9 bases not matched to a gene. Germline V gene lookup returns CDR1 ENHRY and CDR2 SYGVKD. The CDR3 bases are TGTGCCATCAGTGGTCATAGCGGGGGTCCCGATGAGCAGTTCTTC. It is translated as CAISGHSGGPDEQFF.

The CDR3 DNA is TGTGCCAGCTCCCTAGGGAGCTCTGGAAACACCATATATTTT. Its translation: CASSLGSSGNTIYF. This chain uses TRBV18 with TRBJ1-3; no reliable D call. CDR3 length equals 14 residues. V dropped 6 bases and J dropped 0 bases, with 9 bases sitting between them. Germline CDR1 reads KGHSH; CDR2 reads LQKENI.